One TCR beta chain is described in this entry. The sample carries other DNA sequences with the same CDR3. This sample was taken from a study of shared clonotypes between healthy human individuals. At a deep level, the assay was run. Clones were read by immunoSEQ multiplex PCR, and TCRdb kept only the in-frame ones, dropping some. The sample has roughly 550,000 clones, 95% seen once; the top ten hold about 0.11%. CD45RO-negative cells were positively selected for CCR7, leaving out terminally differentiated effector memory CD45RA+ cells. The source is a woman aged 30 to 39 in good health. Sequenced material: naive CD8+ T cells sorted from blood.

CDR3 nucleotide sequence: TGTGCCAGCAGCTTAGCGCAGGGCCGGAACACTGAAGCTTTCTTT. Translation: CASSLAQGRNTEAFF. The rearrangement uses TRBV7-9 and TRBJ1-1, with D tentatively TRBD1 (5 bases). The CDR3 has 15 amino acids. Germline CDR1 is SEHNR and CDR2 is FQNEAQ (reference sequence). Trimming left V 0 bases short and J 1 base short, with 9 bases between.